The clone carrying this T cell receptor (beta chain) was counted ten times or more. The data derive from a study of Graves' ophthalmopathy and Graves' hyperthyroidism. Across the whole study: Sampling took place at initial diagnosis, with peripheral blood obtained before any treatment.

With 5 bases clipped from V and 1 base from J, the junction kept 10 bases outside the gene matches. The CDR3 has 18 amino acids. The study amplified TCR beta CDR3 regions using RNA transcripts. Investigators did first-round RT-PCR with HTBI primers, then second-round multiplex PCR. MiXCR was run by TCRdb on the multiplex PCR reads, yielding one entry per CDR3 protein. The sample yields some 400,000 distinct CDR3 sequences, approximately 20% seen once. What was sequenced was peripheral blood. The rearrangement links TRBV12-3 or TRBV12-4 to TRBJ2-5; TRBD2 aligns across 13 bases. The sequence came from a woman between 18 and 29 years old with Graves' ophthalmopathy. The CDR3 loop is CASSPGRLAGGPQETQYF. The CDR3 nucleotides are TGTGCCAGCAGTCCGGGCCGACTAGCGGGAGGACCCCAAGAGACCCAGTACTTC.